This T cell receptor (beta chain) was identified in a study of OX40 agonist ivuxolimab in advanced cancers. At the level of the study: Patients assigned to dose escalation were diagnosed with hepatocellular carcinoma, melanoma, renal cell or head and neck cancer.

Germline CDR1 LGHNA, CDR2 YSLEER. This CDR3 comprises 16 residues. V was trimmed by 1 base and J by 4 bases, leaving 16 bases between them. The data were produced by immunoSEQ multiplex PCR, yet TCRdb's version contains in-frame clones alone and is incomplete. This sample carries about 94,000 clones, around 87% of them seen once, and the ten largest clones take approximately 0.3%. It was autoimmune disease history or systemic immunosuppression that excluded patients. The study's findings and limits: CD4+ T cells averaged fewer expanded clones than CD8+ T cells. There was clonal expansion of CD4+ and CD8+ blood T cells by week 6 at 0.1 to 3.0 mg/kg.

This clone was seen a single time. The target antigen is unknown. The sequences come from CD4+ or CD8+ T cells sorted from blood, collected in a trial of the OX40 agonist ivuxolimab. This chain joins TRBV4-3 and TRBJ1-2; D gene ambiguous. This TCR derives from an adult with an advanced solid tumor such as melanoma, head and neck, liver or kidney cancer. The CDR3 DNA sequence: TGCGCCAGCAGCCAAGGGGTAGGCGGGGTCGGCTATGGCTACACCTTC. It is translated as CASSQGVGGVGYGYTF.